This paragraph covers one T cell receptor beta chain sequence. This clonotype was observed a handful of times. Its antigen remains unidentified. No base quality values were provided; no much bigger clone lies one nucleotide off. Compared with germline, V lacks 6 bases and J lacks 5 bases; bases without a gene match: 10. CDR1 and CDR2 are drawn from the germline V gene: SNHLY, FYNNEI. Reading from cysteine to phenylalanine, the CDR3 counts 15 amino acids. This entry keeps only the CDR3 DNA: 45 bases, framed from base 1. The data are from a study of early T cells in non-severe SARS-CoV-2 infection (dated by TCRdb to the early 2020s). Turning to the overall study: TCR sequencing used bulk RNA from unsorted whole blood, so alpha and beta chains could not be paired. On the study overall, not on this receptor specifically: Matching against VDJdb was skewed toward anti-spike CD8 responses, likely underestimated virus-specific expansions, and missed private and CD4 specificities.

A case-control design nested within a healthcare worker cohort in London, UK, was used, with weekly nasopharyngeal swab PCR tests and blood sampling performed. Between 23 and 31 March 2020, the week of the UK lockdown, healthcare workers were enrolled and then followed up weekly for as long as 16 weeks. The protocol used for the library was 5' RACE. TCRdb records NextSeq 500 as the sequencer. To correct for sequencing error and PCR bias, the TCR library protocol tagged individual cDNA molecules with unique molecular identifiers. Sequencing covered both TCR alpha and beta chains, and within each sample the abundances of alpha and beta sequences were tightly co-correlated. From the authors' description of their analysis: Decombinator V4 was used to perform V gene, J gene and CDR3 annotation of TCR sequences. Expanded TCRs were defined as changing significantly between any two time points under a Poisson model with p below 0.0001. TCR abundances were normalised to the total number of TCRs sequenced per sample and expressed as counts per million. TRAV1-2 paired with TRAJ12, TRAJ20 or TRAJ33 defined MAIT TCRs, while TRAV10 paired with TRAJ18 defined iNKT TCRs. A search of VDJdb, accessed on 1 November 2021, was run for TCRs annotated to CMV, EBV and SARS-CoV-2, with TCRs annotated for multiple antigens excluded. The public reads were run again by TCRdb, first through fastp at Q25 and then through MiXCR, and only productive beta chains were kept. Records with the same CDR3 protein are collapsed into one entry carrying the most frequent genes and DNA. Clone size and V and J calls follow TCRdb, not the original study. This sample holds tens of thousands of distinct CDR3 sequences; less than 15% were observed only once. In total, the top ten clones hold over 1.5% of the sample.

The chain is made from TRBV2 and TRBJ1-1, with 9 bases matching TRBD1. This TCR derives from an adult who was a healthcare worker with PCR-confirmed SARS-CoV-2 infection or an uninfected control (not recorded which). Specimen: whole blood. The CDR3 has the sequence CASRAQGAKGTEAFF. The bases read TGTGCCAGCAGGGCACAGGGGGCAAAAGGTACTGAAGCTTTCTTT. This CDR3, with the reference TRBV2 and TRBJ1-1 proteins standing in past its ends, gives the full variable domain EPEVTQTPSHQVTQMGQEVILRCVPISNHLYFYWYRQILGQKVEFLVSFYNNEISEKSEIFDDQFSVERPDGSNFTLKIRSTKLEDSAMYFCASRAQGAKGTEAFFGQGTRLTVV.